These T cell receptor beta chains were read from a single sample in a study of CD8 T cells in ankylosing spondylitis. TCRdb ran MiXCR on the 5' RACE reads and lists one entry per CDR3 protein. Of about 160,000 distinct CDR3 sequences in the sample, approximately 16% were seen once. Sample: blood, either unsorted or a sorted T cell fraction (not recorded which). These receptors originate from a male donor with ankylosing spondylitis or in good health (not recorded which). The CDR3 runs from the conserved cysteine through the conserved F or W. The order of the fields is J gene, D gene, clone size, V gene, CDR3 DNA, CDR3 protein. A D gene is named only where the DNA matches it firmly. Clone size is given for some rows only: seen once, a few or many times, or a class if the clone is expanded.

j_call: TRBJ2-7
d_call: TRBD1
clone_size: -
v_call: TRBV5-1
cdr3_nt: TGCGCCAGCAGCTGGACAGGAACAACATACGAGCAGTACTTC
cdr3_aa: CASSWTGTTYEQYF

j_call: TRBJ2-7
d_call: -
clone_size: -
v_call: TRBV5-1
cdr3_nt: TGCGCCAGCAGCTCGCGGGACAGTTACTACGAGCAGTACTTC
cdr3_aa: CASSSRDSYYEQYF

j_call: TRBJ2-7
d_call: TRBD1
clone_size: many
v_call: TRBV5-1
cdr3_nt: TGCGCCAGCAGCACATTCCAGGGGGCACACGAGCAGTACTTC
cdr3_aa: CASSTFQGAHEQYF

j_call: TRBJ2-1
d_call: -
clone_size: -
v_call: TRBV10-1
cdr3_nt: TGCGCCAGCAGTGAGGACAGGAGCTCCTACAATGAGCAGTTCTTC
cdr3_aa: CASSEDRSSYNEQFF

j_call: TRBJ2-1
d_call: TRBD1
clone_size: -
v_call: TRBV28
cdr3_nt: TGTGCCAGCAGTCCTTACAGGGGGCAGGCTGAGCAGTTCTTC
cdr3_aa: CASSPYRGQAEQFF

j_call: TRBJ1-2
d_call: -
clone_size: many
v_call: TRBV29-1
cdr3_nt: TGCAGCGTTGATTGGTCGGGCTATGGCTACACCTTC
cdr3_aa: CSVDWSGYGYTF

j_call: TRBJ2-3
d_call: TRBD1
clone_size: -
v_call: TRBV5-1
cdr3_nt: TGCGCCAGCAGCTTGGCCGCAGGACAGGGGAGCACAGATACGCAGTATTTT
cdr3_aa: CASSLAAGQGSTDTQYF

j_call: TRBJ2-5
d_call: TRBD2
clone_size: many
v_call: TRBV10-2
cdr3_nt: TGCGCCAGCAACGTAGCGGGCTATCAAGAGACCCAGTACTTC
cdr3_aa: CASNVAGYQETQYF

j_call: TRBJ1-1
d_call: -
clone_size: many
v_call: TRBV20-1
cdr3_nt: TGCAGTGCTAATCTTCCAGCTGGGAACACTGAAGCTTTCTTT
cdr3_aa: CSANLPAGNTEAFF

j_call: TRBJ1-4
d_call: TRBD1
clone_size: -
v_call: TRBV27
cdr3_nt: TGTGCCAGCAGTCCGGGGACAGGATCCCTGGTTGAAGGCGATGAAAAACTGTTTTTT
cdr3_aa: CASSPGTGSLVEGDEKLFF

j_call: TRBJ1-2
d_call: TRBD1
clone_size: many
v_call: TRBV29-1
cdr3_nt: TGCAGCGTTGAGACAGGGGGTTATGGCTACACCTTC
cdr3_aa: CSVETGGYGYTF

j_call: TRBJ2-3
d_call: -
clone_size: many
v_call: TRBV27
cdr3_nt: TGTGCCAGCAGTCCGTACCAAAGCACAGATACGCAGTATTTT
cdr3_aa: CASSPYQSTDTQYF

j_call: TRBJ1-5
d_call: -
clone_size: -
v_call: TRBV10-3
cdr3_nt: TGTGCCATCAGTGAGTCGACTCCAGCTGGGGAGCCCCAGCATTTT
cdr3_aa: CAISESTPAGEPQHF

j_call: TRBJ2-1
d_call: -
clone_size: many
v_call: TRBV12-3/TRBV12-4
cdr3_nt: TGTGCCAGCAGTTTCGGCCAGTACAATGAGCAGTTCTTC
cdr3_aa: CASSFGQYNEQFF

j_call: TRBJ2-3
d_call: TRBD1
clone_size: -
v_call: TRBV3-1
cdr3_nt: TGTGCCAGCAGCCGGACAGGGCGGGTGCATTTT
cdr3_aa: CASSRTGRVHF

j_call: TRBJ1-5
d_call: -
clone_size: few
v_call: TRBV12-3/TRBV12-4
cdr3_nt: TGTGCCAGCAGTGGTGGGGGACTCCGGGTGGTTCAGCCCCAGCATTTT
cdr3_aa: CASSGGGLRVVQPQHF

j_call: TRBJ1-1
d_call: -
clone_size: many
v_call: TRBV29-1
cdr3_nt: TGCAGCGTTGCCAGGGGCTCGGACACTGAAGCTTTCTTT
cdr3_aa: CSVARGSDTEAFF

j_call: TRBJ1-5
d_call: TRBD1
clone_size: many
v_call: TRBV19
cdr3_nt: TGTGCCAGTAGTGCAGACAGGGGATCTCAGCCCCAGCATTTT
cdr3_aa: CASSADRGSQPQHF

j_call: TRBJ2-4
d_call: TRBD1
clone_size: -
v_call: TRBV29-1
cdr3_nt: TGCAGCGTTGAAGTTTGGGCAGGGGGCAAAAACATTCAGTACTTC
cdr3_aa: CSVEVWAGGKNIQYF

j_call: TRBJ1-5
d_call: -
clone_size: -
v_call: TRBV10-3
cdr3_nt: TGTGCCATCAGTGAGTCGGGGGGCGCAAGCAATCAGCCCCAGCATTTT
cdr3_aa: CAISESGGASNQPQHF

j_call: TRBJ1-4
d_call: -
clone_size: -
v_call: TRBV28
cdr3_nt: TGTGCCAGCGGGAGGACCAGTCGAGAAAAACTGTTTTTT
cdr3_aa: CASGRTSREKLFF

j_call: TRBJ1-1
d_call: -
clone_size: medium-sized
v_call: TRBV5-1
cdr3_nt: TGCGCCAGCAGCTTGGCGGGGGTAGGAACTGAAGCTTTCTTT
cdr3_aa: CASSLAGVGTEAFF

j_call: TRBJ2-1
d_call: TRBD2
clone_size: many
v_call: TRBV6-1
cdr3_nt: TGTGCCAGCAGTGGGACTAGCGATGGTGAGCAGTTCTTC
cdr3_aa: CASSGTSDGEQFF